The 27 T cell receptor beta chains below were found in one sample sequenced in a study of blood T cell repertoires in COVID-19. TCRdb's copy holds only in-frame clones and misses some; the assay was immunoSEQ multiplex PCR. The data contain about 190,000 clones, 70% to 90% of them singletons. The sequenced sample consisted of peripheral blood. Source of these receptors: a middle-aged woman who had recovered from COVID-19.

The gene calls are TRBV7-3 and TRBJ2-2, with a tentative D call TRBD1 (6 bases). V dropped 5 bases and J dropped 1 base, with 14 bases sitting between them. Germline loops: CDR1 SGHTA, CDR2 FQGTGA. The CDR3 is made up of 16 amino acids. The CDR3 DNA reads TGTGCCAGCAGCGAGCAGGGACATGAGAACACCGGGGAGCTGTTTTTT. Protein: CASSEQGHENTGELFF. Full variable domain (missing parts from reference TRBV7-3 and TRBJ2-2): GAGVSQTPSNKVTEKGKYVELRCDPISGHTALYWYRQSLGQGPEFLIYFQGTGAADDSGLPNDRFFAVRPEGSVSTLKIQRTERGDSAVYLCASSEQGHENTGELFFGEGSRLTVL.

This chain links TRBV18 with TRBJ1-5; the D gene is possibly TRBD1 (6 bases). V lost 3 bases and J 9 bases, leaving 15 bases between the germline ends. The CDR3 consists of 14 residues. CDR1 is KGHSH and CDR2 is LQKENI in the germline V gene. In DNA form, the CDR3 reads TGTGCCAGCTCACCTGAGGCGGGGGGGCGGCCCCAGCATTTT. Amino acid sequence: CASSPEAGGRPQHF. The full variable domain, completed using reference TRBV18 and TRBJ1-5, is NAGVMQNPRHLVRRRGQEARLRCSPMKGHSHVYWYRQLPEEGLKFMVYLQKENIIDESGMPKERFSAEFPKEGPSILRIQQVVRGDSAAYFCASSPEAGGRPQHFGDGTRLSIL.

The chain combines TRBV25-1 with TRBJ1-1; the match to TRBD1 covers 9 bases. The length of the CDR3 is 13 residues. CDR1 is MGHDK and CDR2 is SYGVNS in the germline V gene. Germline trimming cut 4 bases from V and 5 bases from J; bases unmatched to any gene: 2. The CDR3 is CASSGQGVTEAFF. CDR3 sequence (DNA): TGTGCCAGCAGTGGACAGGGGGTGACTGAAGCTTTCTTT.

V gene TRBV28 combines with J gene TRBJ2-3; D possibly corresponds to TRBD2 (6 bases). Trimming removed 6 bases from V and 2 bases from J, with 18 bases in between. The CDR3 contains 16 residues. Germline V CDR1 and CDR2: MDHEN, SYDVKM. CDR3 in amino acids: CASSPLWRDHTDTQYF. CDR3 in DNA: TGTGCCAGCAGCCCCCTGTGGAGGGACCACACAGATACGCAGTATTTT.

The chain couples TRBV11-2 to TRBJ2-1, with a weak D call TRBD2 (6 bases). The CDR3 has 16 amino acids. Trimming pared 2 bases from V and 6 bases from J, leaving 17 bases between. From germline, CDR1 is SGHAT and CDR2 FQNNGV. This CDR3 reads CASSLPPATSFNEQFF. As DNA, the CDR3 is TGTGCCAGCAGCTTACCCCCGGCGACTAGTTTCAATGAGCAGTTCTTC.

This clone came up once. The chain employs TRBV20-1 and TRBJ2-1; no clear D. The CDR3 sequence is 11 residues long. From germline, CDR1 is DFQATT and CDR2 SNEGSKA (reference sequence). V lost 7 bases to trimming and J lost 0 bases, with 4 bases between them. CDR3 DNA sequence: TGCAGTGTAGACTCCTACAATGAGCAGTTCTTC. Translating it yields CSVDSYNEQFF.

The chain carries TRBV3-1 (or the pseudogene TRBV3-2) and TRBJ2-1; 8 bases align to TRBD2. Germline loops: CDR1 LGHDT, CDR2 YNNKEL (reference sequence). The ends lost 4 bases at V and 9 bases at J; junction bases unmatched: 8. The CDR3 runs to 14 residues. This CDR3 is CASSLIAGSLEQFF. As DNA, the CDR3 is TGTGCCAGCAGCCTAATAGCGGGATCTCTTGAGCAGTTCTTC.

V is TRBV7-6 and J is TRBJ2-3, with D hard to call. This CDR3 comprises 11 residues. V lost 8 bases to trimming and J lost 5 bases, with 8 bases between them. Germline V gives CDR1 SGHVS, CDR2 FNYEAQ. Written as DNA, the CDR3 is TGTGCCAGCGGCTCGGGAGATACGCAGTATTTT. Translation: CASGSGDTQYF.

The CDR3 sequence: CASSIRQSNSPLHF. The DNA for the CDR3 is TGTGCCAGTAGTATAAGACAGAGCAATTCACCCCTCCACTTT. This rearrangement joins TRBV19 to TRBJ1-6; tentatively, D is TRBD1 (5 bases). V dropped 2 bases and J dropped 7 bases, with 9 bases sitting between them. The CDR3 extends over 14 amino acids. CDR1 is LNHDA, CDR2 SQIVND, per germline (reference sequence). Looking up the rest from reference TRBV19 and TRBJ1-6 gives the full variable domain: DGGITQSPKYLFRKEGQNVTLSCEQNLNHDAMYWYRQDPGQGLRLIYYSQIVNDFQKGDIAEGYSVSREKKESFPLTVTSAQKNPTAFYLCASSIRQSNSPLHFGNGTRLTVT.

The CDR3 loop is CASSSRYEQYF. CDR3 bases: TGTGCCAGCAGTTCACGGTACGAGCAGTACTTC. This chain connects TRBV6-5 to TRBJ2-7; the D is unclear. The V gene lost 4 bases and the J gene lost 4 bases, with 5 bases spanning the gap. The CDR3 contains 11 residues. Germline V lookup: CDR1 MNHEY, CDR2 SVGAGI.

The chain couples TRBV6-6 to TRBJ2-3, with TRBD2 matching 12 bases. The germline V gene encodes CDR1 MNHNY and CDR2 SVGAGI (reference sequence). The CDR3 is 15 amino acids. Trimming cost V 6 bases and J 6 bases; bases outside gene matches: 7. In DNA form, the CDR3 reads TGTGCCAGCAGACTAGGACTAGCGGGATCCGATACGCAGTATTTT. Amino acids: CASRLGLAGSDTQYF.

The chain uses TRBV6-1 and TRBJ1-2, with D possibly matching TRBD1 (6 bases). Germline loops: CDR1 MNHNS, CDR2 SASEGT. The V end was cut by 2 bases, the J end by 0 bases, with 16 bases between. This CDR3 is 17 amino acids long. CDR3 region: CASSEHVTGASNYGYTF. The CDR3 bases are TGTGCCAGCAGTGAACATGTGACAGGCGCCTCTAACTATGGCTACACCTTC.

This clone has a handful of counts. CDR3 sequence: CASSYSRGAVDGYTF. CDR3 bases: TGTGCCAGCAGTTACTCCCGGGGGGCCGTCGATGGCTACACCTTC. The J gene is TRBJ1-2, the V gene TRBV6-5, with D perhaps matching TRBD1 (6 bases). The CDR3 length is 15 residues. The V end was cut by 0 bases, the J end by 6 bases, with 14 bases between. The germline V gene encodes CDR1 MNHEY and CDR2 SVGAGI.

The chain combines TRBV7-9 with TRBJ1-5; D is ambiguous. The CDR3 runs to 15 residues. Trimming cost V 1 base and J 4 bases, with 11 bases left between them. Germline V gene sequence: CDR1 SEHNR, CDR2 FQNEAQ (reference sequence). The CDR3: CASSLGIASNQPQHF. The CDR3 DNA sequence: TGTGCCAGCAGCTTAGGGATAGCGTCTAATCAGCCCCAGCATTTT.

The chain recombines TRBV4-2 with TRBJ1-2; 9 nucleotides line up with TRBD1. V was clipped by 3 bases and J by 4 bases; unmatched bases: 6. Germline V gives CDR1 LGHNA, CDR2 YNFKEQ. This CDR3 region has 15 residues. The chain's CDR3 is CASSHTPGQGYGYTF. CDR3 bases: TGTGCCAGCAGCCACACACCGGGACAGGGCTATGGCTACACCTTC.

The chain has TRBV20-1 and TRBJ1-4; D remains unclear. The CDR3 consists of 13 residues. Germline values: CDR1 DFQATT, CDR2 SNEGSKA (reference sequence). V lost 3 bases to trimming and J lost 6 bases, with 11 bases between them. The CDR3 here is CSASGHRDEKLFF. CDR3 nucleotide sequence: TGCAGTGCTAGTGGCCACCGGGATGAAAAACTGTTTTTT.

The J gene is TRBJ1-4, the V gene TRBV6-5; 7 positions match TRBD1. This CDR3 comprises 13 residues. Germline CDR1 reads MNHEY; CDR2 reads SVGAGI. With V trimmed by 8 bases and J by 3 bases, 3 bases remained unmatched. CDR3 sequence (DNA): TGTGCCAGCGCCGGGACAGCTAATGAAAAACTGTTTTTT. Amino acid sequence: CASAGTANEKLFF.

Remarks on this clone: At one end, the junction sequence differs from germline, possibly due to a read error. The chain's CDR3 is CASSQAPGRVGENIQYF. CDR3 nucleotides: TGTGCCAGCAGTCAAGCTCCGGGGAGGGTGGGGGAAAACATTCAGTACTTC. The chain recombines TRBV6-1 with TRBJ2-4, with 7 bases matching TRBD2. The CDR3 covers 17 residues. Germline assignment: CDR1 MNHNS and CDR2 SASEGT.

This clone has a handful of counts. V usage is TRBV18 and J usage is TRBJ1-5; D not resolved. This CDR3 region has 16 residues. From germline, CDR1 is KGHSH and CDR2 LQKENI. Deletions cut 1 base from V and 3 bases from J, with 13 bases between. This chain's CDR3 is CASSPRVPEDNQPQHF. The CDR3 coding sequence is TGTGCCAGCTCACCACGAGTACCTGAGGACAATCAGCCCCAGCATTTT.

The V and J genes are TRBV28 and TRBJ1-6; D uncertain. The CDR3 has 13 amino acids. Germline CDR1 and CDR2: MDHEN and SYDVKM. Trimming shortened V by 8 bases and J by 5 bases, and 10 bases separated the two germline ends. CDR3 amino acids: CASLEWDNSPLHF. CDR3 nucleotide sequence: TGTGCCAGCTTGGAGTGGGATAATTCACCCCTCCACTTT.

The chain joins TRBV19 to TRBJ2-1, with 11 bases identical to TRBD2. CDR1 is LNHDA, CDR2 SQIVND, per germline (reference sequence). V lost 3 bases, J lost 5 bases, and 6 bases stayed unmatched. This CDR3 is 16 amino acids long. The CDR3 reads CASSILGLAGHNEQFF. CDR3 nucleotides: TGTGCCAGTAGTATCCTCGGACTAGCGGGCCACAATGAGCAGTTCTTC.

The genes are TRBV28 and TRBJ1-5, with 7 bases aligning to TRBD1. This CDR3 spans 13 amino acids. The trim removed 6 bases at V and 3 bases at J, leaving 2 bases unmatched. Germline CDR1 reads MDHEN; CDR2 reads SYDVKM. The CDR3 bases are TGTGCCAGCAGGACAGGGATCAATCAGCCCCAGCATTTT. Its protein product is CASRTGINQPQHF.

The CDR3 reads CASSLTGVSNQPQHF. In DNA, the CDR3 is TGTGCCAGCAGTTTAACAGGGGTTAGCAATCAGCCCCAGCATTTT. The chain employs TRBV28 and TRBJ1-5; 7 positions agree with TRBD1. V was clipped by 2 bases and J by 0 bases; unmatched bases: 1. This CDR3 contains 15 residues. The germline V gene has CDR1 MDHEN and CDR2 SYDVKM.

This rearrangement joins TRBV7-2 to TRBJ2-7; TRBD2 matches at 11 bases. Per the germline V gene, CDR1 is SGHTA and CDR2 is FQGNSA. V trimming: 6 bases; J trimming: 6 bases; junction bases outside the gene matches: 7. The CDR3 totals 14 residues. As DNA, the CDR3 is TGTGCCAGCAGGGGAACTAGCGGGAGTCCCGAGCAGTACTTC. Translation: CASRGTSGSPEQYF.

The V call is TRBV28, the J call TRBJ2-2; D gene ambiguous. Trimming removed 5 bases from V and 4 bases from J, with 11 bases in between. Germline-derived CDR1 and CDR2 are MDHEN and SYDVKM. There are 14 residues in the CDR3. The CDR3 region is CASSPFSFTGELFF. Here the CDR3 DNA reads TGTGCCAGCAGTCCCTTTAGCTTCACCGGGGAGCTGTTTTTT.

The sample holds one count of this clone. The chain recombines TRBV7-9 with TRBJ2-7, with D possibly TRBD1 on 7 matching bases. CDR1 and CDR2 from the germline V gene are SEHNR and FQNEAQ (reference sequence). The CDR3 is made up of 12 amino acids. The V gene lost 8 bases and the J gene lost 5 bases, with 13 bases spanning the gap. The CDR3 DNA sequence: TGTGCCAGCGGGCGGGGACAGCACGAGCAGTACTTC. It translates to CASGRGQHEQYF.

This clone was recorded a few times. J is TRBJ1-1 and V is TRBV4-3, with 10 bases aligning to TRBD1. Germline CDR1 LGHNA, CDR2 YSLEER. V dropped 1 base and J dropped 9; count of bases not matched to a gene: 2. The CDR3 is made up of 13 amino acids. CDR3 sequence (DNA): TGCGCCAGCAGCCAAGGGGACAGGGGACAAGCTTTCTTT. Encoded protein: CASSQGDRGQAFF.